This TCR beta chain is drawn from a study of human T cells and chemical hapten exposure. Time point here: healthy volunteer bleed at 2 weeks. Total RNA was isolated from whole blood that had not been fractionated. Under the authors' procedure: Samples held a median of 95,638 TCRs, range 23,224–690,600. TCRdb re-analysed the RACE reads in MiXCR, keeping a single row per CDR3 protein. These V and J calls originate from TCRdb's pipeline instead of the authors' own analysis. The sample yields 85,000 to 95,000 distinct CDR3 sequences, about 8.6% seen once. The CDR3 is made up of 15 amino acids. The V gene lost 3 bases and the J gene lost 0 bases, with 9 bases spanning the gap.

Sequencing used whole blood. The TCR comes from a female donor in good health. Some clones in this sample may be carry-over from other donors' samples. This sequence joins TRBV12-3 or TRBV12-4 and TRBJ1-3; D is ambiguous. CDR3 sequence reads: CASSFWILSGNTIYF. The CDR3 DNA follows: TGTGCCAGCAGTTTTTGGATCCTCTCTGGAAACACCATATATTTT.